The 14 T cell receptor beta chains in this list originate from one sample, sequenced in a study of T cells in Graves' hyperthyroidism and ophthalmopathy. RNA transcripts were the template for amplifying TCR beta CDR3 regions. TCR CDR3 underwent first-round RT-PCR with the HTBI primer set. Via MiXCR, TCRdb re-called the multiplex PCR reads, giving one row per CDR3 protein. Of fewer than 450,000 distinct CDR3 sequences listed, approximately 18% were seen once; the top ten hold about a third. Sequencing input: blood. The receptors stem from a woman aged 25 to 39 with Graves' hyperthyroidism that later progressed to Graves' ophthalmopathy.

The sample holds many counts of this clonotype. The chain is built from TRBV15 and TRBJ1-4, with D unresolved. From germline, CDR1 is LNHNV and CDR2 YYDKDF (reference sequence). The CDR3 loop spans 16 amino acids. V was cut by 8 bases and J by 0 bases, with 16 bases left in between. Here the CDR3 reads CATGRAPTATNEKLFF. CDR3 bases: TGTGCCACCGGGAGGGCCCCCACCGCAACTAATGAAAAACTGTTTTTT.

J is TRBJ2-1 and V is TRBV6-9; D tentatively fits TRBD1 or TRBD2 (5 bases each). Looked up from germline, CDR1 is MNHGY and CDR2 is SVAAGI. This CDR3 is 16 amino acids long. Trimming removed 7 bases at V and 0 bases at J, with 16 bases between. CDR3 in DNA: TGTGCCAGCATTAGGGACCGGGGCAGCTCCTACAATGAGCAGTTCTTC. Protein sequence: CASIRDRGSSYNEQFF.

This clonotype was recorded many times. The chain combines TRBV7-8 with TRBJ2-3; D remains ambiguous. V lost 5 bases and J 0 bases, leaving 9 bases between the germline ends. Germline lookup yields CDR1 SGHVS and CDR2 FQNEAQ. This CDR3 is 14 amino acids long. The CDR3 protein is CASSPGYSTDTQYF. The CDR3 DNA sequence: TGTGCCAGCAGCCCCGGGTACAGCACAGATACGCAGTATTTT.

This clonotype was counted only a few times. A much more abundant neighbour one base away suggests this may be a read error. For the CDR3, the DNA is TGTGCCAGCAGTTTCGCAGGGAACACCGGGGAGCTGTTTTTT. This translates into CASSFAGNTGELFF. The V call is TRBV28, the J call TRBJ2-2; D unclear. V lost 3 bases and J 1 base, leaving 6 bases between the germline ends. Germline values: CDR1 MDHEN, CDR2 SYDVKM. There are 14 residues in the CDR3.

This clonotype was seen repeatedly, ten times or more. This chain links TRBV6-1 with TRBJ2-7, with D tentatively TRBD1 (6 bases). The CDR3 runs to 13 residues. Between the trimmed V and J ends, which lost 5 bases and 3 bases, there was a span of 11 bases. Germline CDR1 and CDR2: MNHNS and SASEGT. Written as DNA, the CDR3 is TGTGCCAGCAGTTACGGACAGAACTACGAGCAGTACTTC. Translation gives CASSYGQNYEQYF.

The chain has TRBV27 and TRBJ2-5; D ambiguous. Looked up from germline, CDR1 is MNHEY and CDR2 is SMNVEV (reference sequence). The CDR3 runs to 14 residues. Between the trimmed V and J ends, which lost 9 bases and 1 base, there was a span of 15 bases. The DNA of the CDR3 is TGTGCCAGTGAAATCTGGAGCTTCCAAGAGACCCAGTACTTC. Encoded protein: CASEIWSFQETQYF.

Turning to this clonotype: It may be a read error: a sequence one base away is much more abundant. The chain employs TRBV28 and TRBJ2-7, with a weak D call TRBD2 (6 bases). Germline V lookup: CDR1 MDHEN, CDR2 SYDVKM. The CDR3 has 14 amino acids. CDR3 nucleotides: TGTGCCAGCAGTTTAACCAGGGACTCCGACGAGCAGTACTTC. Amino acids: CASSLTRDSDEQYF.

The rearrangement links TRBV6-1 to TRBJ2-3; the match to TRBD1 covers 9 bases. The V and J ends lost 4 bases and 8 bases, in that order; junction bases with no gene match: 10. Germline CDR1 reads MNHNS; CDR2 reads SASEGT. The CDR3 has 15 residues. The DNA of the CDR3 is TGTGCCAGCAGTGGACAGGGGGGCCGGCGGGGTACGCAGTATTTT. It codes for CASSGQGGRRGTQYF.

A few counts support this clonotype. The chain has TRBV3-1 and TRBJ2-3, with a possible D match to TRBD1 (5 bases). This CDR3 is built from 15 residues. The V gene lost 4 bases and the J gene lost 0 bases, with 11 bases spanning the gap. Germline V gene data show CDR1 as LGHDT and CDR2 as YNNKEL (reference sequence). The CDR3 nucleotides read TGTGCCAGCAGCCCGACAGTTACCAGCACAGATACGCAGTATTTT. Translation gives CASSPTVTSTDTQYF.

This clonotype appeared a few times. The V and J genes are TRBV2 and TRBJ1-1, with D tentatively TRBD1 (6 bases). Germline CDR1 reads SNHLY; CDR2 reads FYNNEI. CDR3 length: 14 amino acids. V was pared by 6 bases and J by 5 bases, with 16 bases between. CDR3: CASRLYQGRTEAFF. The CDR3 DNA reads TGTGCCAGCAGATTGTATCAGGGGCGGACTGAAGCTTTCTTT.

The sample holds many counts of this clonotype. The chain couples TRBV6-5 to TRBJ2-2; TRBD1 might be the D (5 bases). V was cut by 0 bases and J by 4 bases, with 21 bases left in between. The germline V gene has CDR1 MNHEY and CDR2 SVGAGI. The CDR3 contains 19 residues. The CDR3 loop reads CASSYSSIPPQEFTGELFF. As DNA, the CDR3 is TGTGCCAGCAGTTACTCGTCAATTCCCCCACAGGAATTCACCGGGGAGCTGTTTTTT.

In its sample, this clonotype was seen a few times. CDR3 nucleotides: TGTGCCAGCAGTTTAATGGTGGGGCCGGAGCAGTACTTC. This sequence encodes CASSLMVGPEQYF. The V call is TRBV28, the J call TRBJ2-7, with a possible D match to TRBD1 (5 bases). Trimming removed 2 bases at V and 7 bases at J, with 12 bases between. Germline lookup yields CDR1 MDHEN and CDR2 SYDVKM. The CDR3 totals 13 residues.

V usage is TRBV19 and J usage is TRBJ2-1; TRBD2 might be the D (5 bases). Looked up from germline, CDR1 is LNHDA and CDR2 is SQIVND (reference sequence). Trimming stripped 2 bases from V and 5 bases from J, with 25 bases between. The CDR3 runs 19 residues. The CDR3 loop reads CASSISAFGDIGSHNEQFF. DNA of the CDR3: TGTGCCAGTAGTATAAGTGCCTTCGGGGATATTGGCTCGCACAATGAGCAGTTCTTC. The whole variable domain, remainder taken from reference TRBV19 and TRBJ2-1, is DGGITQSPKYLFRKEGQNVTLSCEQNLNHDAMYWYRQDPGQGLRLIYYSQIVNDFQKGDIAEGYSVSREKKESFPLTVTSAQKNPTAFYLCASSISAFGDIGSHNEQFFGPGTRLTVL.

This clonotype was detected many times. This chain joins TRBV7-9 and TRBJ2-1, with D perhaps TRBD2 (6 bases). V was shortened by 2 bases and J by 8 bases, with 13 bases between the two germline ends. Germline V lookup: CDR1 SEHNR, CDR2 FQNEAQ (reference sequence). The CDR3 contains 14 residues. The DNA for the CDR3 is TGTGCCAGCAGCTTACCGGGGTTAGCGGATGAGCAGTTCTTC. This codes for CASSLPGLADEQFF.